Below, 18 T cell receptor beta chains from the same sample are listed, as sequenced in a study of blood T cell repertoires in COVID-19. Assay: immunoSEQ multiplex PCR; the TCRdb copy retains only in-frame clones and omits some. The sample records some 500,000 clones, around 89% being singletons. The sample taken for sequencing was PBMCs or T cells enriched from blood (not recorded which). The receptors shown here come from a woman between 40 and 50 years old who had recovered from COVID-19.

The CDR3 sequence is CASSIGTSGSNEQFF. Written as DNA, the CDR3 is TGTGCCAGTAGTATAGGGACTAGCGGGAGCAATGAGCAGTTCTTC. The chain employs TRBV19 and TRBJ2-1; 13 bases are a match to TRBD2. The J segment lost 6 bases and the V segment lost 1 base, leaving 0 bases of the junction unmatched. Germline assignment: CDR1 LNHDA and CDR2 SQIVND (reference sequence). The CDR3 has 15 amino acids.

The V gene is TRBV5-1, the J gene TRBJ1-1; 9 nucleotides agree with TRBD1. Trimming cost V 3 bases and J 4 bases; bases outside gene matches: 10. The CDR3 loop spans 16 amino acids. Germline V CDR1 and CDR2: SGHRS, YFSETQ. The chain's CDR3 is CASSSHRGLSGTEAFF. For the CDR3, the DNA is TGCGCCAGCAGCTCGCACAGGGGGCTGTCAGGCACTGAAGCTTTCTTT.

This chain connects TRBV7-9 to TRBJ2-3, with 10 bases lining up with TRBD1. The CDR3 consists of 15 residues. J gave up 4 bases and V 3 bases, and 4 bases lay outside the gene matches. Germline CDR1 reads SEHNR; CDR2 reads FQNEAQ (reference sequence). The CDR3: CASSFRDRGADTQYF. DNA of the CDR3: TGTGCCAGCAGCTTCCGGGACAGGGGCGCAGATACGCAGTATTTT.

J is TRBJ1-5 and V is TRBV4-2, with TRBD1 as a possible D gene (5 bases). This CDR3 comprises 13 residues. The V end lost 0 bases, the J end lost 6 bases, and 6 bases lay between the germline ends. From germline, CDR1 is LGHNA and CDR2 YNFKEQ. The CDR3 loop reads CASSQDTGQPQHF. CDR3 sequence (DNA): TGTGCCAGCAGCCAAGATACAGGTCAGCCCCAGCATTTT.

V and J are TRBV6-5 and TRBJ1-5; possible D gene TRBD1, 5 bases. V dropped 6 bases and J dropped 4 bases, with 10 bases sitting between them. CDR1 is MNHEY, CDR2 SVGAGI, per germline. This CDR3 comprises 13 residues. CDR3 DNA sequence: TGTGCCAGCAGAGACAGTTTTAATCAGCCCCAGCATTTT. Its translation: CASRDSFNQPQHF.

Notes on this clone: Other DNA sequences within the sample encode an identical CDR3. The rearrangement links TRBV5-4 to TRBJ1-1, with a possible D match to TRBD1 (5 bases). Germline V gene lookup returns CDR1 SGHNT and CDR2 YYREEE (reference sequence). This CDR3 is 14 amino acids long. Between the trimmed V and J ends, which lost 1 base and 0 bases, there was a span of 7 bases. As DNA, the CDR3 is TGTGCCAGCAGCTTGACAGGAATGAACACTGAAGCTTTCTTT. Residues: CASSLTGMNTEAFF. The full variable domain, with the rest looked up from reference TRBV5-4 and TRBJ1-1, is ETGVTQSPTHLIKTRGQQVTLRCSSQSGHNTVSWYQQALGQGPQFIFQYYREEENGRGNFPPRFSGLQFPNYSSELNVNALELDDSALYLCASSLTGMNTEAFFGQGTRLTVV.

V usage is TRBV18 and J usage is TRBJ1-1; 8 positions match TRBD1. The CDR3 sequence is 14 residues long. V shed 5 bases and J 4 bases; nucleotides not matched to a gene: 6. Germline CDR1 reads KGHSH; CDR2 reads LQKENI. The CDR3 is CASSLQGDLTEAFF. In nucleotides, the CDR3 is TGTGCCAGCTCATTACAGGGGGACCTCACTGAAGCTTTCTTT.

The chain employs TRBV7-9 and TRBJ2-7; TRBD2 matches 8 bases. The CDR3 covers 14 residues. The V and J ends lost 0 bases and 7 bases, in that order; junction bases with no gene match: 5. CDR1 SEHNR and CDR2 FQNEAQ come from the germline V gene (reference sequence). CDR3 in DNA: TGTGCCAGCAGCTTAGCCGGGACTAGTTTTGAGCAGTACTTC. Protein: CASSLAGTSFEQYF.

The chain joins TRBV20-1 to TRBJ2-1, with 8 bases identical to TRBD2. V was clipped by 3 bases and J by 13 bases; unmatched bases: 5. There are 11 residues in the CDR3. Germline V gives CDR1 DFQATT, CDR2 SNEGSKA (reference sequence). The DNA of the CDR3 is TGCAGTGCTAGTTTCCGGGAGGGTCAGTTCTTC. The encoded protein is CSASFREGQFF.

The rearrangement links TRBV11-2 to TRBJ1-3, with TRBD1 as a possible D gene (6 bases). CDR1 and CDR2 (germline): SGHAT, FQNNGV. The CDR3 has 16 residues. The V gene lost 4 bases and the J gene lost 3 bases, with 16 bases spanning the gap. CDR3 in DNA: TGTGCCAGCAGCTCTATATTACAGGGAAGTGGAAACACCATATATTTT. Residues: CASSSILQGSGNTIYF. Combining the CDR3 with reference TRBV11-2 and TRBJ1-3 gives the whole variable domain EAGVAQSPRYKIIEKRQSVAFWCNPISGHATLYWYQQILGQGPKLLIQFQNNGVVDDSQLPKDRFSAERLKGVDSTLKIQPAKLEDSAVYLCASSSILQGSGNTIYFGEGSWLTVV.

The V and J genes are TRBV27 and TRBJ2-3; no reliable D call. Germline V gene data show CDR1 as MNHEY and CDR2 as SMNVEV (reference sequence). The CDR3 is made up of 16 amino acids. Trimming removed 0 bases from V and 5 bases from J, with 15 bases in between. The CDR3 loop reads CASSLSILALGDTQYF. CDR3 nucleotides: TGTGCCAGCAGTTTATCTATCTTAGCATTAGGAGATACGCAGTATTTT.

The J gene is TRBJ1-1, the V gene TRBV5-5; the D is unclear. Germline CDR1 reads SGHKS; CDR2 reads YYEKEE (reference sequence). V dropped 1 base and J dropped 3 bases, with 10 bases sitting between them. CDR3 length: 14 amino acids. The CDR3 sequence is CASSLRVQYTEAFF. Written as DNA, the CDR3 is TGTGCCAGCAGCTTGCGGGTCCAGTACACTGAAGCTTTCTTT.

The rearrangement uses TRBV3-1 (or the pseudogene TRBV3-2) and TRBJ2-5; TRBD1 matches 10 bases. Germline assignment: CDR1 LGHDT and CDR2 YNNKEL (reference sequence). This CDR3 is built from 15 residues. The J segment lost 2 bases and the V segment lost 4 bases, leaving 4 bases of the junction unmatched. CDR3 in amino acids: CASSRRQGAQETQYF. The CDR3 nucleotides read TGTGCCAGCAGCCGGCGACAGGGGGCTCAAGAGACCCAGTACTTC.

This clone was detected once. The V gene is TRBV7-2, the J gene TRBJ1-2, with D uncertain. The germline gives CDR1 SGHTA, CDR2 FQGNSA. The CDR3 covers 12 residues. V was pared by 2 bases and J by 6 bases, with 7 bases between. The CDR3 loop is CASSLQRNGYTF. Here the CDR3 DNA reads TGTGCCAGCAGCTTACAGAGGAATGGCTACACCTTC.

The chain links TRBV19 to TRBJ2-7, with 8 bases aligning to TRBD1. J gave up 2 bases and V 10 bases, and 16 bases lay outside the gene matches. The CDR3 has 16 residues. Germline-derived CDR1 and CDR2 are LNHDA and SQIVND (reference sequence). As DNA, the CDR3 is TGTGCCACCGAGGGGAAGGGCAGGGGGCCAGCCTACGAGCAGTACTTC. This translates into CATEGKGRGPAYEQYF. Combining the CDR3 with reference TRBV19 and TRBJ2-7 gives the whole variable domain DGGITQSPKYLFRKEGQNVTLSCEQNLNHDAMYWYRQDPGQGLRLIYYSQIVNDFQKGDIAEGYSVSREKKESFPLTVTSAQKNPTAFYLCATEGKGRGPAYEQYFGPGTRLTVT.

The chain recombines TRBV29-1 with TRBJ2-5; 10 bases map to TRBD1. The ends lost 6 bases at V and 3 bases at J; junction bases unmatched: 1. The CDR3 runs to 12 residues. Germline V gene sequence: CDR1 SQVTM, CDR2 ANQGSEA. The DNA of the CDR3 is TGCAGCGTGGGACAGGGGAAAGAGACCCAGTACTTC. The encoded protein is CSVGQGKETQYF. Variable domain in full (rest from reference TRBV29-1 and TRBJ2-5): SAVISQKPSRDICQRGTSLTIQCQVDSQVTMMFWYRQQPGQSLTLIATANQGSEATYESGFVIDKFPISRPNLTFSTLTVSNMSPEDSSIYLCSVGQGKETQYFGPGTRLLVL.

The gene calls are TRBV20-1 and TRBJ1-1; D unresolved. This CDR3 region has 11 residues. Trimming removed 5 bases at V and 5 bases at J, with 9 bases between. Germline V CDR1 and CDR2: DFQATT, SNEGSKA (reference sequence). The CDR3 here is CSAYLLTEAFF. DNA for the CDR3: TGCAGTGCTTACTTACTGACTGAAGCTTTCTTT.

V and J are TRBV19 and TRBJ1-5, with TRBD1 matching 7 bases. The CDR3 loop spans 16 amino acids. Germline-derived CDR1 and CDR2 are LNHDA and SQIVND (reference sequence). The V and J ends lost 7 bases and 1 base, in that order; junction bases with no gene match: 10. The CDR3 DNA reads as TGTGCCAGTACCGCGACAGGGTTTGGGAGCAATCAGCCCCAGCATTTT. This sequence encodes CASTATGFGSNQPQHF.